The clone carrying this T cell receptor beta chain was found many times. What it binds is not known. A read error is possible here, since a much larger clone lies one base away. The CDR3 is 13 residues long. Deletions cut 1 base from V and 5 bases from J, with 6 bases between. The sample originates from a study of Graves' ophthalmopathy and Graves' hyperthyroidism. The study, taken as a whole, reports: The model's ophthalmopathy progression predictions had approximately 65% sensitivity and 72% to 75% specificity.

RNA transcripts served as template for amplifying TCR beta CDR3 sequences. In the first round, RT-PCR was carried out with HTBI primers, and a multiplex PCR formed the second round. Via MiXCR, TCRdb re-called the multiplex PCR reads, giving one row per CDR3 protein. The top ten hold less than 9.5% of the sample, which has approximately 160,000 distinct CDR3 sequences, 30% to 45% seen once. Ophthalmopathy-affected donors exhibited moderate-to-severe activity, CAS ≥3, NOSPECS ≥4, and duration under 3 months. This receptor was taken from a man in his thirties or forties with Graves' ophthalmopathy. The sample consisted of peripheral blood. V gene TRBV12-3 or TRBV12-4 combines with J gene TRBJ1-5; D possibly corresponds to TRBD1 (5 bases). In nucleotides, the CDR3 is TGTGCCAGCAGTTTAGGGGGGTATCAGCCCCAGCATTTT. It yields the protein CASSLGGYQPQHF.